This is a list of T cell receptor beta chains from one sample in a study of T-cell memory formation after mild COVID-19. Each CDR3 protein is one row after TCRdb ran MiXCR on the 5' RACE reads. The data hold under 550,000 distinct CDR3 sequences, with 18% observed a single time. The material sequenced was PBMCs or a T cell subset sorted from them (not recorded which). The receptors here all came from an adult woman who had mild COVID-19 (a few samples of this study predate the infection). Cell type and time point are not known. Both conserved end residues are trimmed from each CDR3. D genes are given only for firm matches. Size tells how often a clone was seen (once, few, many) or the class of an expanded clone, and some rows leave it out.

TRBJ1-4 TRBD1 TRBV12-3/TRBV12-4 few ASSKFRDSEKLF
TRBJ1-2 TRBD1 TRBV29-1 few SVVGQGTGYT
TRBJ1-1 NA TRBV6-5 few ASKLQPNTEAF
TRBJ2-5 NA TRBV5-5 few ASAHSGQQETQY
TRBJ2-1 NA TRBV7-3 NA ASSPGGGGLRYNEQF
TRBJ2-5 TRBD1 TRBV19 NA ASSVQGGRRETQY
TRBJ2-5 TRBD1 TRBV6-5 few VIGGRVQETQY
TRBJ2-2 TRBD2 TRBV7-3 NA ASSQTSGTGELF
TRBJ2-1 NA TRBV27 NA ASGDGTAGNEQF
TRBJ2-7 NA TRBV30 NA AWMSQAYEQY
TRBJ1-2 TRBD1 TRBV5-5 few ASSITRTGVGYGYT
TRBJ2-1 NA TRBV25-1 NA ASLRAPGSYNEQF
TRBJ2-7 TRBD1 TRBV20-1 few SAKPGQGTYEQY
TRBJ2-3 NA TRBV14 few ASSQIPFPDTQY
TRBJ1-1 TRBD1 TRBV6-5 few ASSYTGQGSEAF
TRBJ2-1 NA TRBV12-3/TRBV12-4 NA ASSLEDGTWGYNEQF
TRBJ2-7 NA TRBV7-2 NA ASSFTRGSFYEQY
TRBJ1-1 TRBD1 TRBV7-3 few ASSVDRGHTEAF
TRBJ2-5 NA TRBV20-1 many SARDGGLATQY
TRBJ2-3 TRBD2 TRBV7-8 few ASSLGSGGLTDTQY
TRBJ2-1 NA TRBV5-1 many ASSGISYNEQF
TRBJ2-5 NA TRBV7-2 NA ASSFRRRQGETQY
TRBJ1-4 NA TRBV2 few AIQAEKLF
TRBJ2-1 NA TRBV20-1 many SGPGPINEQF
TRBJ2-1 TRBD2 TRBV7-9 few ASSRTSGGNNEQF
TRBJ2-2 TRBD2 TRBV11-2 many ASSPRSGVNTGELF
TRBJ1-1 NA TRBV15 many ATSRDLSGTEAF
TRBJ1-1 NA TRBV9 few ASSVNPTTNTEAF
TRBJ2-2 TRBD2 TRBV5-1 few ASSLRGRWTGELF
TRBJ1-1 NA TRBV14 few ASSQALGQGRTEAF
TRBJ2-2 TRBD1 TRBV6-1 few AGSRDRAGELF
TRBJ1-1 NA TRBV7-9 NA ASSPHGRSDTEAF